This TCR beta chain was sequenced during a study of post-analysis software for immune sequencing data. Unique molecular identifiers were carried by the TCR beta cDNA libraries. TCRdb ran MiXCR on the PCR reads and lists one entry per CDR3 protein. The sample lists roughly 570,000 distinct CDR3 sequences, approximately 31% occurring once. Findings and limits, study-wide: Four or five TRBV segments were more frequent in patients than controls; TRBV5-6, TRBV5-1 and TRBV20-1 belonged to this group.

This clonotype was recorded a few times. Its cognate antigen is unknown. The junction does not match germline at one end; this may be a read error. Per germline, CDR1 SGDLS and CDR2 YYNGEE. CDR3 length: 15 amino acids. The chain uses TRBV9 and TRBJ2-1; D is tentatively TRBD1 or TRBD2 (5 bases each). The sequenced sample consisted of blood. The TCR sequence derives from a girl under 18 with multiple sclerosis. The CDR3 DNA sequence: TGTGCCAGCAGCGTCTCCGGGGCGTCCTCCAATGAGCAGTTCTTC. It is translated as CASSVSGASSNEQFF.